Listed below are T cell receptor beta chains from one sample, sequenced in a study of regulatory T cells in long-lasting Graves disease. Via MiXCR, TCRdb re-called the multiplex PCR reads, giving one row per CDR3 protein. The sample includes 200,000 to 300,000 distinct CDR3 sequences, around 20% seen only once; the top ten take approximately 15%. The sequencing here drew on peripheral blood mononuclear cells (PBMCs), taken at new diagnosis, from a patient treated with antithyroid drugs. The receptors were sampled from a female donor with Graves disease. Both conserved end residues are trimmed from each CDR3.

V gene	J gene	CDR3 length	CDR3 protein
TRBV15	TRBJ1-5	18	ATSRGVRGRGLTYGQPQH
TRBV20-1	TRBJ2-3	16	SASTAASYGGATDTQY
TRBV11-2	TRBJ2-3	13	ASSLSPGATDTQY
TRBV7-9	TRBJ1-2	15	ASSLGGTTFTNYGYT
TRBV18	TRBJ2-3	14	ASSPPGQGTPDTQY
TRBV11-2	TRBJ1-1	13	ASSFHGGSNTEAF
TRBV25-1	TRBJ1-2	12	ASSDPRASYGYT
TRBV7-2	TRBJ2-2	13	ASSYAGGHTGELF
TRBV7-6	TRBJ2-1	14	ASSFSGSASYNEQF
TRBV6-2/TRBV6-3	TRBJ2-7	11	ASGRSGAREQY
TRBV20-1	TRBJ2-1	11	SAMRPSYNEQF
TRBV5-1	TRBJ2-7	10	ASRTGGNEQY
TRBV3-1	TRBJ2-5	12	ASSQDTGAETQY
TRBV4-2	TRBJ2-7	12	ASSPRGGEAEQY
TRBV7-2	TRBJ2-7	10	ASSSPRQRQY
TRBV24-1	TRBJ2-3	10	ATSDDGGTQC
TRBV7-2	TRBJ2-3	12	ASSPWAGTDTQY
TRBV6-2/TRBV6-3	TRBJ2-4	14	ASSNPKTGGRDIQY
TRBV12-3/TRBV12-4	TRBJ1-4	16	ASSFGGARGPLGEKLF
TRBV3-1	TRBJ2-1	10	ASSSEAGEQF
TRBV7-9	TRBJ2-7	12	ASSLGTGDREQY
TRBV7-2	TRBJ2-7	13	ASGLRGSPVYGQY
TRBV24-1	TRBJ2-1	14	ATSDPLGRGGNEQF
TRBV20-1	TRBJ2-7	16	SARDFFGGGVYSGEQY
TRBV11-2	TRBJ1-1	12	ASSPARRNTEAF
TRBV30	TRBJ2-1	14	AWSTGLAGGRDEQF
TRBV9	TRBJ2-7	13	ASSVDPGGLSEQY
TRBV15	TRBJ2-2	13	ATSRDFPNTGELF
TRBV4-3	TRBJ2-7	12	ASSRSDRGTEQY
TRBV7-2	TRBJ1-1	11	ASSFNRGTEAF
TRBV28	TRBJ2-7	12	ASKYGGARNEQY
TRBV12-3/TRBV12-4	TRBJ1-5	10	ASTWGAQPQH
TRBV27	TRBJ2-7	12	ASRRDRDPYEQY
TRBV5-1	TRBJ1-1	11	ASVQGVGTEAF
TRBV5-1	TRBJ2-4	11	ASSLEARDIQY
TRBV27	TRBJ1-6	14	ASSLSRQKRGSPLH
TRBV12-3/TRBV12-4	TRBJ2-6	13	ASRGDNSGANVLT
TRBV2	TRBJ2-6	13	ASSAQSSGANVLT
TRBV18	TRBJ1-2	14	ASSPTPFGANYGYT
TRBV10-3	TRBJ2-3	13	AITDGQGGADTQY
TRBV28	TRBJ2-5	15	ASSFVTAGGVGETQY
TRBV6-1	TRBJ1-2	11	ASLLDRASGYT
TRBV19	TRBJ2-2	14	ASSIDGAVRTGELF
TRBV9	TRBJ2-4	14	ASSVAGQGAKNIQY
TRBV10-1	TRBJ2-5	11	ASSVGPRETQY
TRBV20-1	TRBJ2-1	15	SARDFGQAVSYNEQF
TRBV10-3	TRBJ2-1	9	AIGGYNEQF
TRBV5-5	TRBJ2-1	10	ASSFSGNEQF
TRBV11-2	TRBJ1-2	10	ASSLAGYGYT
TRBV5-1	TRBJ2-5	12	ASSPGQVQETQY
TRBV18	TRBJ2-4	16	ASSPSPTTSGRKNIQY
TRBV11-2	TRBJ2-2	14	ASSSRGTGGGGELF
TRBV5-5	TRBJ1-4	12	ASSLNWGDEKLF